One sample yielded the 9 T cell receptor beta chains listed below, sequenced in a study of shared clonotypes between healthy human individuals. The table came from immunoSEQ multiplex PCR; TCRdb's copy has only in-frame clones and leaves some out. The table shows under 1,900,000 clones, with about 98.5% occurring only once. The material sequenced was naive CD4+ T cells sorted from blood. Noted subset: CD45RA+ positively selected. All receptors derive from a man aged 30 to 45 in good health.

The chain uses TRBV6-5 and TRBJ2-5; D could derive from TRBD1 or TRBD2 (5 bases each). The CDR3 has 15 residues. Germline lookup yields CDR1 MNHEY and CDR2 SVGAGI. V was pared by 6 bases and J by 2 bases, with 16 bases between. CDR3 sequence reads: CASSMGWGSQETQYF. The CDR3 nucleotides are TGTGCCAGCAGCATGGGGTGGGGGTCACAAGAGACCCAGTACTTC.

The rearrangement links TRBV30 to TRBJ1-1; 11 nucleotides line up with TRBD1. The V and J ends lost 5 bases and 1 base, in that order; junction bases with no gene match: 9. Germline assignment: CDR1 GTSNPN and CDR2 SVGIG (reference sequence). The CDR3 has 16 amino acids. CDR3 nucleotide sequence: TGTGCCTGGGGAGGGACAGGGGGAGTGGAGAACACTGAAGCTTTCTTT. It codes for CAWGGTGGVENTEAFF.

The rearrangement joins TRBV11-2 to TRBJ1-5; TRBD1 agrees at 8 bases. This CDR3 is built from 15 residues. V lost 5 bases to trimming and J lost 4 bases; unmatched junction nucleotides: 7. Germline V gene sequence: CDR1 SGHAT, CDR2 FQNNGV. CDR3 in amino acids: CASSQWTGQNQPQHF. CDR3 nucleotides: TGTGCCAGCAGCCAGTGGACAGGGCAGAATCAGCCCCAGCATTTT.

The V gene is TRBV10-3, the J gene TRBJ1-5; TRBD1 is a possible D gene (5 bases). The V end lost 0 bases, the J end lost 3 bases, and 9 bases lay between the germline ends. Germline V gene lookup returns CDR1 ENHRY and CDR2 SYGVKD. The CDR3 consists of 15 residues. CDR3 protein: CAISESSRDNQPQHF. CDR3 coding DNA: TGTGCCATCAGTGAGTCTAGCAGGGACAATCAGCCCCAGCATTTT.

This clone has just one count. The chain combines TRBV6-1 with TRBJ2-5; D not resolved. Trimming shortened V by 2 bases and J by 5 bases, and 12 bases separated the two germline ends. The CDR3 runs 14 residues. Germline V gene sequence: CDR1 MNHNS, CDR2 SASEGT. In DNA form, the CDR3 reads TGTGCCAGCAGTGAACTCCTCATTTCGGAGACCCAGTACTTC. Translating gives CASSELLISETQYF.

The V and J genes are TRBV18 and TRBJ2-3; tentatively, D is TRBD1 (5 bases). This CDR3 has 18 residues. V shed 3 bases and J shed 0 bases, with 19 bases lying between them. Germline assignment: CDR1 KGHSH and CDR2 LQKENI. The CDR3 DNA sequence: TGTGCCAGCTCACCTTTGTCAGGGATAACCTCTAGCACAGATACGCAGTATTTT. Protein product: CASSPLSGITSSTDTQYF.

This clone was seen just once. The chain is built from TRBV18 and TRBJ2-1; D possibly corresponds to TRBD2 (5 bases). CDR1 and CDR2 from the germline V gene are KGHSH and LQKENI. Trimming cost V 1 base and J 8 bases, with 12 bases left between them. The CDR3 totals 14 residues. CDR3 loop: CASSPLPAADEQFF. The CDR3 bases are TGTGCCAGCTCACCACTCCCAGCAGCGGATGAGCAGTTCTTC.

The genes are TRBV5-4 and TRBJ2-2; the D gene is possibly TRBD2 (6 bases). Per germline, CDR1 SGHNT and CDR2 YYREEE (reference sequence). CDR3 size: 16 residues. Trimming pared 4 bases from V and 4 bases from J, leaving 17 bases between. The CDR3 sequence: CASSPGMVGGTGELFF. As DNA, the CDR3 is TGTGCCAGCAGCCCAGGGATGGTGGGGGGCACCGGGGAGCTGTTTTTT.

The chain recombines TRBV5-1 with TRBJ1-4, with a tentative D call TRBD1 (5 bases). The CDR3 runs 15 residues. The V end lost 4 bases, the J end lost 5 bases, and 15 bases lay between the germline ends. Germline lookup yields CDR1 SGHRS and CDR2 YFSETQ. CDR3 in amino acids: CASSQGPNSNEKLFF. The CDR3 coding sequence is TGCGCCAGCAGCCAGGGACCGAATTCGAATGAAAAACTGTTTTTT.